Below, one TCR beta chain is given with its context. The clone's antigen remains unknown. No base quality information exists; no much larger clone differs at one position. This sample was included in a study of blood T cell repertoires in COVID-19 (dated by TCRdb to 2019 to 2021). For the wider study: The collaborator samples originated in the United States, Italy and Spain and spanned the acute and convalescent phases of COVID-19. The prospective study material was composed of cDNA or gDNA derived from T cells, B-cell-depleted T cells, or PBMCs. The repertoires were released in a freely available public database meant as a resource for research on the immune response to SARS-CoV-2. Sample metadata almost always included a de-identified subject ID, COVID-19 status, age in years and sex. Where HLA class I and class II types were available, the types were taken from metadata supplied by the sample provider, not from assay-based typing. The samples were drawn from two sources: the first 160 participants of the ongoing ImmuneRACE study, and 1,000 to 1,500 subjects contributed by 6 global collaborators. The dataset comprised deeply sampled blood TCRbeta repertoires from subjects exposed to, actively infected with, or recovered from COVID-19.

TCRbeta CDR3 regions were amplified from genomic DNA by means of the immunoSEQ Assay, a bias-controlled multiplex PCR. The authors' analysis ran thus. The number of nucleated cells in each sample was estimated from the amplification of reference gene primers within the assay. To quantify the absolute abundance of each unique TCRbeta CDR3 rearrangement, sequence reads were collapsed and filtered. Productive Simpson clonality was computed per sample as the square root of Simpson's diversity index over productive rearrangements. The table was pulled from immuneACCESS by TCRdb, which kept in-frame rearrangements only. Such tables lose some clones; where checked, under half of the loss comes from unresolved V genes, and the rest has no known cause. The V and J calls and the clone size are those of that table, but D and trimming were determined from the DNA. Across this sample there are around 190,000 clones, with around 80% seen only once. The ten biggest clones cover about 13% of the sample.

The germline V gene supplies CDR1 SGHDT and CDR2 YYEEEE. V gives up 5 bases and J gives up 0 bases, and the segment between their germline ends measures 8 bases. The CDR3, from cysteine to phenylalanine, totals 13 residues. Only the CDR3 portion is preserved as DNA: 39 bases, with reading frame beginning at the first base. Collaborating institutions collected whole blood in K2EDTA tubes following their own protocols. For TCRbeta analysis, collaborators shipped samples as frozen whole blood, isolated PBMCs, or DNA extracted from either of those sample types. Results and caveats for the whole study, not just this receptor: How much clinical and demographic metadata was included differed by source and by participant, and the metadata was provided uncurated.

The source material was peripheral blood. This TCR was sampled from a human donor in a cohort sampled during active COVID-19. This receptor chain uses TRBV5-6 and TRBJ1-2; the D gene lacks a confident call. The nucleotide sequence reads TGTGCCAGCAGAGGGAGAGCTAACTATGGCTACACCTTC. Its product reads: CASRGRANYGYTF.